The entry below gives a single T cell receptor beta chain sequence along with its context. Its antigen is still unknown. Base qualities are missing; no much larger clone stands one base away. Including the terminal cysteine and phenylalanine, the CDR3 comprises 15 residues. The DNA shown is the 45-base CDR3, in frame from base 1. V and J are trimmed by 1 base and 1 base, and the gene matches miss 3 bases of the junction. CDR1 is given as SGHTA and CDR2 as FQGNSA, both from the germline V gene. The library was obtained by the immunoSEQ multiplex PCR assay. The multiplex PCR relied on a mix of 60 forward primers for TCR Vbeta segments and 13 reverse primers for TCR Jbeta segments. A multiplex PCR assay on genomic DNA amplified the CDR3 region of rearranged TCR beta genes. On the Illumina HiSeq System, the amplified TCR beta libraries were sequenced as 87-base-pair reads. The authors processed their data as follows. Across the 670 or so repertoires, a later analysis counted about 81 million unique TCR beta chains, 8.5 million to 12 million of which were shared by at least two donors. Raw reads were error-corrected and collapsed into unique sequences by a nearest-neighbor algorithm in which closely related sequences were merged to remove PCR and sequencing errors. To assign V, D and J gene segments, CDR3 sequences were aligned to IMGT reference sequences. For a sequence to be retained, a match of at least six nucleotides was required to both a V gene segment and a J gene segment. A rearrangement counted as productive if the CDR3 had no stop codons and remained in frame with V and J, and every other rearrangement counted as non-productive. Following IMGT convention, CDR3 was defined as the stretch from the second conserved V-encoded cysteine to the conserved J-encoded phenylalanine. The earlier analysis of a few hundred of the donors excluded any sequence lacking an unambiguous match to a single V gene segment. In an earlier analysis of some 590 of the donors, a V segment was called functional when productive rearrangements were above 56.7%, and segregating when the standard deviation between donors exceeded 5%. To diagnose cytomegalovirus status from the catalog of TCR beta chain sequences, a statistical classification framework was built. In a later analysis, TCR nucleotide sequences were compared against IMGT/GENE-DB human TR gene sequences so that V and J genes could be assigned. The TCRdist pipeline was used in a later analysis to assign CDR3 sequences and most-parsimonious VDJ recombination scenarios. In a later analysis, each TCR beta chain was defined by its CDR3 amino acid sequence together with its V-gene family, and reads without a unique V-gene family were excluded. To address suspected cross-contamination and a sequencing artifact, a later analysis removed 450 to 700 highly shared, low-generation-probability nucleotide sequences. In a later analysis, a clonal expansion index was calculated for each public chain from normalized within-repertoire ranks of inferred template counts. In a later analysis, generation probabilities were computed using a VDJ recombination model fitted to out-of-frame rearrangements, and the results were checked against IGoR. Hypergeometric tests were used in a later analysis to score TCR-TCR, TCR-HLA and TCR-CMV co-occurrence, with a repertoire-size bias correction applied to the TCR pairs. A later analysis estimated false discovery rates by permuting HLA or CMV assignments 20 times. A later analysis grouped co-occurring TCRs with DBSCAN, adding TCRdist sequence similarity when clustering within HLA-allele-positive subsets. For co-occurrence clustering, repertoires with fewer than 30,000 or more than 120,000 public chains were excluded, along with several repertoires with anomalous nucleotide sharing. As stored in TCRdb, this immuneACCESS dataset retains in-frame rearrangements with V and J assigned. A fraction of the clones does not appear; measured against another copy, unresolved V genes explain less than half of the discrepancy, and the remainder lacks a known reason. Clone size and V and J calls were adopted from that table, with D and trimming inferred from the DNA. This sample gives 110,000 to 150,000 clones in total; around four fifths of them show up just once. Around 3.2% of the sample goes to the ten largest clones.

The data are from a study of cytomegalovirus exposure and HLA in healthy donors (dated by TCRdb to 2017 to 2019). Concerning the study at large: An earlier analysis of roughly 500 of the donors reported approximately 270 Gb of sequence data and some 100 million unique TCR beta sequences from some 180 million T cells. An early release covering approximately 600 HLA-typed donors comprised about 310 gigabases of sequencing data and around 85 million unique TCR sequences. Of the roughly 400 genotyped donors, approximately 83% fell in the genetic ancestry cluster associated with self-reported Caucasian donors. The study aimed to test whether cataloging public T cell receptors could reveal signatures of past pathogen exposure. The T cell repertoires of 666 subjects were profiled by immunosequencing and related to cytomegalovirus serostatus. In addition to the first cohort of 666 subjects, a separate validation cohort of approximately 120 different subjects was used. To predict cytomegalovirus infection status, the study combined high-throughput TCR immunosequencing, statistical association of individual TCRs with disease status, and machine learning. A later analysis re-examined previously published TCR beta repertoires from about 670 donors and added high-resolution HLA genotyping to investigate patterns of TCR occurrence. Rather than drawing on any new phenotypic data, the later analysis identified candidate immune exposures from TCR beta sequences and the way those sequences occurred across donors. An earlier analysis of 587 of the donors applied high-throughput TCR beta sequencing to assess whether each TCR beta V gene segment acted as functional or pseudogenic. Alongside the repertoire data, information on donor age, sex, ethnicity and CMV serostatus was compiled. A later genetic analysis took genome-wide SNP genotypes for about 65% of the 666 donors and used that subset as a discovery cohort. Every repertoire in the discovery cohort had been generated on one and the same sequencing platform. Class I and class II HLA loci were covered by the typing at four-digit resolution. The number of donors typed differed by locus, with 629-630 for A, B, C, DRB1 and DQB1, around 520 for DQA1, 600 to 610 for DPA1, and some 440 for DPB1. Four to six DR-DQ haplotypes were handled as single units for association and clustering, since linkage in the cohort was strong. Across some 400 genotyped donors of the cohort, an average of about 240,000 unique TCR beta nucleotide sequences per donor were sequenced, and roughly 20% of those sequences were non-productive.

The paper's findings and limits, for the study overall: In this cohort, only TCR beta chains were sequenced, and detectable features were limited by the absence of alpha or paired-chain data. The presence/absence analyses assumed that sequencing depth was roughly uniform across donors, and that assumption may not be true. Most TCR sequences were seen in very few donors, while some public TCRs were found in many individuals. A later genetic analysis reported fewer N-insertions in productive TCRs among donors in an Asian-associated ancestry cluster than the roughly 640-donor mean. In a later analysis, HLA-associated TCR beta chains were found to be more clonally expanded and to have lower generation probabilities than equally common non-associated chains. The classifier was reported to diagnose cytomegalovirus status with high specificity and sensitivity in both the original cohort and the validation cohort. A cluster of highly shared sequence variants was judged likely to be a technical artifact of the sequencing pipeline. In a later analysis, several top co-occurrence clusters were reported to appear linked to parvovirus B19, influenza, CMV and Epstein-Barr virus. In a later genetic analysis, a missense DCLRE1C variant was associated with V-gene and J-gene trimming of TCR beta chains, and the association was replicated in an independent cohort. In a later analysis, most CMV-associated TCR beta chains were found to appear HLA-restricted, with HLA associations seemingly driven largely by CMV exposure. Specific HLA alleles were associated with 16,951 TCR beta sequences at a false discovery rate of 0.05 in a later analysis. The authors suggested that the approach could potentially be extended to other disease states and immunological phenotypes. The earlier analysis of nearly 600 of the donors excluded about 16 rarely observed V segments, including chromosome 9 orphons, because counts were too low. CMV serostatus was the only immune exposure information available for the cohort. In a later analysis, the rate of TCR association differed among HLA loci, with DRB1 alleles having the most associated TCRs and HLA-C alleles having the fewest. Some IMGT-functional V segments, including TRBV6-2 and TRBV6-3, could not be distinguished by the 87-base-pair reads and were therefore excluded. A total of 150 to 200 TCR beta chains were listed by the study as associated with cytomegalovirus. A further reported finding was that TCR beta sequences accurately predicted the HLA-A and HLA-B alleles for most subjects in the first cohort. Linkage disequilibrium might explain the correlated functional status among segregating V segments, but an unknown experimental factor could not be excluded. When HLA alleles, especially DR and DQ, strongly co-occurred, TCR associations were difficult to assign to individual alleles. In an earlier analysis of about 600 of the donors, most TCR beta V segments appeared in productive rearrangements about 87% or about 30% of the time, broadly matching IMGT annotations. Three of the identified cytomegalovirus-associated TCR beta chains were confirmed in vitro to be specific for cytomegalovirus antigens. Because some donors lacked HLA typing at each locus, the association tests relied only on the typed subset.

The cohort consisted of 600 or so healthy bone marrow donors. Cohort members were all nominally healthy when sampled, although unrecorded immune exposures were likely present. The donor tested CMV seronegative, placing the donor among the roughly 350 seronegative members of the cohort. A peripheral blood sample was collected from each donor, and TCR beta sequencing was performed on peripheral blood mononuclear cells. The Qiagen DNeasy Blood Extraction Kit was used to extract genomic DNA from the blood cell samples. This TCR came from a female donor in good health and CMV-seronegative. The sequencing sample was made of PBMCs. The V and J genes are TRBV7-2 and TRBJ2-7; 8 of the junction bases match TRBD2. CDR3 region: CASSLGSGGSYEQYF. Read as DNA, the sequence is TGTGCCAGCAGCTTAGGGAGCGGGGGTTCCTACGAGCAGTACTTC. Reference TRBV7-2 and TRBJ2-7 proteins supply the regions before and after the CDR3; the full variable domain is: GAGVSQSPSNKVTEKGKDVELRCDPISGHTALYWYRQSLGQGLEFLIYFQGNSAPDKSGLPSDRFSAERTGGSVSTLTIQRTQQEDSAVYLCASSLGSGGSYEQYFGPGTRLTVT.